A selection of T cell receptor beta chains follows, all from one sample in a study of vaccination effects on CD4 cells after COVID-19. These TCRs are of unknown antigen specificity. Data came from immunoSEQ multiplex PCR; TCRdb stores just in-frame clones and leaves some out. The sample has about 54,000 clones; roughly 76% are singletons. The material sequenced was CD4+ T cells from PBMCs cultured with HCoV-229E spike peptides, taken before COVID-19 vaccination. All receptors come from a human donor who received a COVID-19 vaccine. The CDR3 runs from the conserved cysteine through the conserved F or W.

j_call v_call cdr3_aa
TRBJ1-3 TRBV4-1 CASSPTGVEGNTIYF
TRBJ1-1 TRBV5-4 CASSWTTGFNTEAFF
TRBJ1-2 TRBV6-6 CASSYSTGTGYTF
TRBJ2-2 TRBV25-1 CASSDAGGTGELFF
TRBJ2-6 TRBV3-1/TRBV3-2 CASSRRTGRAGANVLTF
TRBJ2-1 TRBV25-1 CASSGSGVRNEQFF
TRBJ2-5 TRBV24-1 CATSDPGAQETQYF
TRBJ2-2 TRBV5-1 CASSLDGTGRAGELFF
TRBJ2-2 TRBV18 CASSPPTRLNTGELFF
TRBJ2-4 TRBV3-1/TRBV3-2 CASSQGSRDRGPKNIQYF
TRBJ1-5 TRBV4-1 CASSPREGGTSNQPQHF
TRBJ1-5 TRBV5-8 CASSSRVIGDQPQHF
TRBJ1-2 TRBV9 CASSGFRDSYGYTF
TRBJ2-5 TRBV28 CASSLLQQETQYF
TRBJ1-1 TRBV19 CASSRQGNTEAFF
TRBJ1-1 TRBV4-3 CASSQVRGEKAFF
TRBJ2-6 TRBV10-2 CASSDARGVSGANVLTF
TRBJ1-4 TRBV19 CASSIEGRGKLFF
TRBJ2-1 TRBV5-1 CASSLDGGRYNEQFF
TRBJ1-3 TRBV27 CASSSYNGVWGNTIYF
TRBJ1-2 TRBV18 CASSPGPGSDYGYTF
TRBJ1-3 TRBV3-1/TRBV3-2 CASSQGGQIGNTIYF
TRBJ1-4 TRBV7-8 CASSLRWTGTQSDEKLFF
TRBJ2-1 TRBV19 CASSPMGGTSKNEQFF
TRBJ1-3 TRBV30 CAFSTQQGNTIYF
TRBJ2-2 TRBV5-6 CASSPDRGNTGELFF
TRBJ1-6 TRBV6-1 CASSEGWTSFSPLHF
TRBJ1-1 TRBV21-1 CASSKALLFDRGMNTEAFF
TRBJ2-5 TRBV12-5 CASGPATGVKETQYF
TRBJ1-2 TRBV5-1 CASSATGASNYGYTF
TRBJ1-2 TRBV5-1 CASSVLPGQGVDGYTF
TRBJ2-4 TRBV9 CASSVGIEDIQYF
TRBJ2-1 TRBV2 CASAVNRDGGQNEQFF
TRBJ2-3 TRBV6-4 CASSDCTRDTQYF
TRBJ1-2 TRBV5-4 CASSKQDGVPYGYTF
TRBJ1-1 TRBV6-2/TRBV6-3 CASSQERGTEAFF
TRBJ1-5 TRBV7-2 CASSLYPGSGNQPQHF
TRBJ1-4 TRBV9 CASSPLGTGVEKLFF
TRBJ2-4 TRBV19 CASSIDRPGNIQYF
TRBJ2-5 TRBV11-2 CASSQAGGEETQYF
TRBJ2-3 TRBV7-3 CASSLSITDTQYF